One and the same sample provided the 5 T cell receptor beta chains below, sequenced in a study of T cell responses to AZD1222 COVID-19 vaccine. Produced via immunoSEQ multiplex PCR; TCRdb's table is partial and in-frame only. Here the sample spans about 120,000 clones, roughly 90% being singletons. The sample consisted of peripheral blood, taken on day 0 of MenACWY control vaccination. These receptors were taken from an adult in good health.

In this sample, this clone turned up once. The CDR3 region is CASSSLGGGLYNEQFF. The CDR3 nucleotides read TGTGCCAGCAGCTCATTGGGGGGGGGTCTTTACAATGAGCAGTTCTTC. V usage is TRBV11-3 and J usage is TRBJ2-1, with 7 bases that match TRBD2. The CDR3 runs 16 residues. Germline V gives CDR1 SGHNT, CDR2 YENEEA. V lost 4 bases, J lost 4 bases, and 10 bases stayed unmatched.

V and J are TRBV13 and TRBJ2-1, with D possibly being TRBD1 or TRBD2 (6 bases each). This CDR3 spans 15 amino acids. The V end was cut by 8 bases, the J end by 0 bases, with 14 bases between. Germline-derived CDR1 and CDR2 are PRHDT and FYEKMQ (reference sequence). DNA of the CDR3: TGTGCCAGCGAGAGGGGGGACCGCTCCTACAATGAGCAGTTCTTC. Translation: CASERGDRSYNEQFF.

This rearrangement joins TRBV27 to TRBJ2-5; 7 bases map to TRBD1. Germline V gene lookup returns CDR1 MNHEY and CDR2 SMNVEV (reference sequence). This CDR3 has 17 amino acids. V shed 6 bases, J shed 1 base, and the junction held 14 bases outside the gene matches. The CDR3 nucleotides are TGTGCCAGCAGCAGTACTGCGACAGGGCGGCCCCAAGAGACCCAGTACTTC. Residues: CASSSTATGRPQETQYF.

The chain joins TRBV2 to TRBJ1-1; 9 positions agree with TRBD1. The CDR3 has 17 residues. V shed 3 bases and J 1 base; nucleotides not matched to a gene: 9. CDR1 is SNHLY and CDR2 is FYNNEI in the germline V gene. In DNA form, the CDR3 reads TGTGCCAGCAGTGACACAGGGGGCCCTCGTGGGAACACTGAAGCTTTCTTT. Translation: CASSDTGGPRGNTEAFF.

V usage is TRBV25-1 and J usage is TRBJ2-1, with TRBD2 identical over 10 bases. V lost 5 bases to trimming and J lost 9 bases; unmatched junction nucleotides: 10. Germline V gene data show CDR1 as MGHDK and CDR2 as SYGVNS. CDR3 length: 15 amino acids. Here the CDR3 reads CASSLGLADAAEQFF. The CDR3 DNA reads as TGTGCCAGCAGTCTCGGACTAGCGGACGCCGCTGAGCAGTTCTTC.